The 10 T cell receptor beta chains below come from one sample, sequenced in a study of T cell changes during pregnancy in multiple sclerosis. Measured with immunoSEQ multiplex PCR; TCRdb has only the in-frame clones, and not every one. The sample holds over 100,000 clones; roughly nine tenths are singletons and the top ten take less than 2%. The sequencing used peripheral blood, collected in the third trimester of pregnancy. The receptor source for this set is a female donor with multiple sclerosis, enrolled in a pregnancy study.

The chain recombines TRBV5-5 with TRBJ2-7; a possible D gene is TRBD2 (5 bases). This CDR3 contains 14 residues. Trimming stripped 0 bases from V and 6 bases from J, with 13 bases between. Germline V gene lookup returns CDR1 SGHKS and CDR2 YYEKEE (reference sequence). The CDR3 DNA reads TGTGCCAGCAGCTTGGGTCCACGGGAAACCGAGCAGTACTTC. Its protein is CASSLGPRETEQYF.

This rearrangement joins TRBV5-1 to TRBJ2-1, with 8 positions matching TRBD2. This CDR3 region has 16 residues. Germline V lookup: CDR1 SGHRS, CDR2 YFSETQ. The junction had 8 bases not matched to a gene; V was cut back by 6 bases and J by 0 bases. CDR3 region: CASKRGGGNSYNEQFF. The CDR3 bases are TGCGCCAGCAAACGGGGGGGCGGGAACTCCTACAATGAGCAGTTCTTC.

The gene calls are TRBV2 and TRBJ1-5; TRBD1 agrees at 9 bases. The V and J ends lost 5 bases and 7 bases, in that order; junction bases with no gene match: 3. Germline values: CDR1 SNHLY, CDR2 FYNNEI. The CDR3 extends over 13 amino acids. The CDR3 spells CASSRDREQPQHF. The CDR3 nucleotides read TGTGCCAGCAGTCGGGACAGGGAGCAGCCCCAGCATTTT.

Here the CDR3 DNA reads TGTGCCAGCAGCTTAGTTGGCGGGAGCCACAATGAGCAGTTCTTC. Translated: CASSLVGGSHNEQFF. J is TRBJ2-1 and V is TRBV7-9, with 7 nucleotides matching TRBD2. Germline CDR1 and CDR2: SEHNR and FQNEAQ (reference sequence). V gave up 1 base and J gave up 5 bases; unmatched junction bases: 5. The CDR3 covers 15 residues.

The chain has TRBV1 and TRBJ2-2; the D call TRBD2 from the table was never checked on the DNA. TRBV1 is a listed pseudogene. The CDR3 totals 17 residues. CDR3 nucleotide sequence: TGCACCAGCAGCCTGACTAGCGGGAGGTCGAGCACCGGGGAGCTGTTTTTT. It translates to CTSSLTSGRSSTGELFF.

The chain joins TRBV28 to TRBJ2-3, with TRBD2 identical over 7 bases. The CDR3 has 16 amino acids. The J segment lost 8 bases and the V segment lost 7 bases, leaving 18 bases of the junction unmatched. Germline V gives CDR1 MDHEN, CDR2 SYDVKM. In nucleotides, the CDR3 is TGTGCCAGCACCCTCGGCGGGAGTAGTTCGTGGGTTACGCAGTATTTT. Amino acid sequence: CASTLGGSSSWVTQYF.

The chain uses TRBV30 and TRBJ2-3; tentative D call: TRBD2 (6 bases). From germline, CDR1 is GTSNPN and CDR2 SVGIG (reference sequence). The germline V and J ends were trimmed by 4 bases and 0 bases, with 11 bases remaining between them. The CDR3 is 14 amino acids. CDR3 in amino acids: CAWKGGVSTDTQYF. In DNA, the CDR3 is TGTGCCTGGAAAGGCGGGGTTAGCACAGATACGCAGTATTTT.

The chain recombines TRBV6-5 with TRBJ2-1, with 9 bases aligning to TRBD1. Trimming removed 8 bases from V and 3 bases from J; junction bases left unmatched: 5. The CDR3 is 14 amino acids. CDR1 is MNHEY, CDR2 SVGAGI, per germline. CDR3 amino acids: CASAAGQGYNEQFF. The CDR3 DNA follows: TGTGCCAGCGCAGCGGGACAGGGCTACAATGAGCAGTTCTTC.

The J gene is TRBJ2-3, the V gene TRBV6-4, with 9 positions matching TRBD2. The CDR3 is 15 amino acids. V lost 0 bases and J lost 4; bases outside the gene matches: 2. The germline CDR1 and CDR2 sequences are MRHNA and SNTAGT. The CDR3 loop is CASSDSGGGADTQYF. Here the CDR3 DNA reads TGTGCCAGCAGTGACTCTGGCGGGGGGGCAGATACGCAGTATTTT.

V and J are TRBV28 and TRBJ1-5, with 9 nucleotides matching TRBD1. Germline loops: CDR1 MDHEN, CDR2 SYDVKM. This CDR3 is built from 14 residues. Trimming removed 4 bases from V and 9 bases from J; junction bases left unmatched: 7. This chain's CDR3 is CASSSGTGKRPQHF. For the CDR3, the DNA is TGTGCCAGCAGTTCAGGGACAGGGAAAAGGCCCCAGCATTTT.